The source of this TCR beta chain is a study of CD8+ T cells in alopecia areata. Looking at the study overall: Oral tofacitinib (5 to 10 mg twice daily) was administered to treated patients. Whole-study findings and limits: Lesional tissue from the scalp (especially in alopecia totalis/universalis) showed higher clonality than normal scalp.

RNA, once extracted, was reverse transcribed into cDNA for use as the sequencing template. TCRdb's table, derived via immunoSEQ multiplex PCR, lists solely in-frame clones and lacks some. The sample shows more than 110,000 clones, roughly three fifths of them seen only once. The CDR3 sequence is 13 residues long. The germline V gene encodes CDR1 SGHRS and CDR2 YFSETQ. Trimming pared 3 bases from V and 5 bases from J, leaving 11 bases between. This clone was counted many times. The antigen is not known. The rearrangement links TRBV5-1 to TRBJ2-5; TRBD2 is a possible D gene (5 bases). The sequencing used CD4+ T cells sorted from blood, collected at week 0. The clonotype comes from a human donor with alopecia areata. CDR3 sequence (DNA): TGCGCCAGCAGCTGGCCCGGGGAGGAGACCCAGTACTTC. It specifies CASSWPGEETQYF.